A selection of T cell receptor beta chains follows, all from one sample in a study of T-cell reconstitution after alpha-beta-depleted transplantation in children. One entry per CDR3 protein results from TCRdb running MiXCR on the PCR reads. This sample has 400,000 to 500,000 distinct CDR3 sequences, with 11% found just once. The specimen was PBMCs from the stem cell graft donor, collected from the stem cell graft. These receptors were collected from a human donor who donated a stem cell graft to a child with acute myeloid leukemia. Both conserved end residues are part of each CDR3. D genes are given only for firm matches. Rows give clone size only sometimes, using once, few, many, or a class for an expanded clone.

size: few; V: TRBV9; D: -; J: TRBJ2-1; length: 14; DNA: TGTGCCAGCAGCGTAGAGGCACCCAGCAATGAGCAGTTCTTC; CDR3: CASSVEAPSNEQFF
size: many; V: TRBV5-1; D: -; J: TRBJ1-4; length: 15; DNA: TGCGCCAGCAGCTTGGAGGCCGACCGGTATGAAAAACTGTTTTTT; CDR3: CASSLEADRYEKLFF
size: -; V: TRBV2; D: TRBD2; J: TRBJ2-1; length: 18; DNA: TGTACCAGCAGTCAACCCACTAGCGGGAGGAGCTCCTACAATGAGCAGTTCTTC; CDR3: CTSSQPTSGRSSYNEQFF
size: -; V: TRBV5-1; D: -; J: TRBJ1-3; length: 16; DNA: TGCGCCAGCAGTCCCGAAGGGGGACTCTCTGGAAACACCATATATTTT; CDR3: CASSPEGGLSGNTIYF
size: -; V: TRBV9; D: TRBD1; J: TRBJ1-6; length: 15; DNA: TGTGCCAGCAGCGAAACAGGGGCTGGTAATTCACCCCTCCACTTT; CDR3: CASSETGAGNSPLHF
size: few; V: TRBV7-9; D: TRBD1; J: TRBJ1-1; length: 15; DNA: TGTGCCAGCACCCGGGGGACAGGGGGCATGGGTGAAGCTTTCTTT; CDR3: CASTRGTGGMGEAFF
size: -; V: TRBV6-6; D: -; J: TRBJ1-5; length: 13; DNA: TGTGCCAGCAGTGGGGCTCTCCATCAGCCCCAGCATTTT; CDR3: CASSGALHQPQHF
size: -; V: TRBV18; D: TRBD2; J: TRBJ2-3; length: 19; DNA: TGTGCCAGCTCACTGAGCCAACCGGGACTAGCGGGGGCTTCAGATACGCAGTATTTT; CDR3: CASSLSQPGLAGASDTQYF
size: few; V: TRBV29-1; D: -; J: TRBJ2-3; length: 15; DNA: TGCAGCGTTGAAGATCCCGAGACTAGCACAGATACGCAGTATTTT; CDR3: CSVEDPETSTDTQYF
size: -; V: TRBV12-3/TRBV12-4; D: -; J: TRBJ2-1; length: 13; DNA: TGTGCCAGCAAGCCCTCCGCCTACAATGAGCAGTTCTTC; CDR3: CASKPSAYNEQFF
size: many; V: TRBV20-1; D: -; J: TRBJ2-5; length: 12; DNA: TGCAGTGGGGGGGGGCTCGCGGAGACCCAGTACTTC; CDR3: CSGGGLAETQYF
size: many; V: TRBV18; D: TRBD2; J: TRBJ2-3; length: 15; DNA: TGTGCCAGCTCACCCCCCGGGACTAGCAGAGATACGCAGTATTTT; CDR3: CASSPPGTSRDTQYF
size: few; V: TRBV11-2; D: -; J: TRBJ2-5; length: 14; DNA: TGTGCCAGCAGGCGGGCCCCCGGGGGAGAGACCCAGTACTTC; CDR3: CASRRAPGGETQYF
size: -; V: TRBV7-6; D: TRBD2; J: TRBJ2-2; length: 18; DNA: TGTGCCAGCAGCTTAACGGATCCCGGGGGGGCCAACACCGGGGAGCTGTTTTTT; CDR3: CASSLTDPGGANTGELFF
size: many; V: TRBV25-1; D: TRBD2; J: TRBJ2-3; length: 16; DNA: TGTGCCAGCAGTGTCGGGACTAGCGGGAGACAAGATACGCAGTATTTT; CDR3: CASSVGTSGRQDTQYF
size: -; V: TRBV5-1; D: -; J: TRBJ2-5; length: 15; DNA: TGCGCCAGCAGACTTACAGGGACGGGGGGAGAGACCCAGTACTTC; CDR3: CASRLTGTGGETQYF
size: -; V: TRBV29-1; D: -; J: TRBJ2-7; length: 11; DNA: TGCAGCGTTGAAGAAGCACTCGAGCAGTACTTC; CDR3: CSVEEALEQYF
size: few; V: TRBV5-6; D: -; J: TRBJ2-1; length: 12; DNA: TGTGCCAGCAGCGTCTGGATCGGTGAGCAGTTCTTC; CDR3: CASSVWIGEQFF
size: few; V: TRBV5-1; D: -; J: TRBJ2-5; length: 15; DNA: TGCGCCAGCAGCTCGGAGGGCAGCGACCAAGAGACCCAGTACTTC; CDR3: CASSSEGSDQETQYF
size: few; V: TRBV3-1; D: -; J: TRBJ2-4; length: 11; DNA: TGTGCCAGCAGCCAAGACAGGGTCCAGTACTTC; CDR3: CASSQDRVQYF
size: -; V: TRBV7-9; D: TRBD2; J: TRBJ2-1; length: 16; DNA: TGTGCCAGCAGCTTAGAGACTAGCGGCCTGAACAATGAGCAGTTCTTC; CDR3: CASSLETSGLNNEQFF
size: many; V: TRBV25-1; D: -; J: TRBJ1-4; length: 14; DNA: TGTGCCAGCGGCTCGGGACGGGTTAATGAAAAACTGTTTTTT; CDR3: CASGSGRVNEKLFF
size: -; V: TRBV5-1; D: -; J: TRBJ1-2; length: 14; DNA: TGCGCCAGCAGCTTGGGACAGCAAAACTATGGCTACACCTTC; CDR3: CASSLGQQNYGYTF
size: few; V: TRBV5-1; D: TRBD1; J: TRBJ1-1; length: 15; DNA: TGCGCCAGCAGCCCGGGGACAGGGGCAGTTGGTGAAGCTTTCTTT; CDR3: CASSPGTGAVGEAFF